This paragraph covers one TCR beta chain sequence. The antigen is not known. These donors were members of the roughly 120-subject validation cohort, a group separate from the roughly 670-subject first cohort. This entry comes from a study of cytomegalovirus exposure and HLA in healthy donors. TCRdb's copy holds only in-frame clones and misses some; the assay was immunoSEQ multiplex PCR. This table holds 100,000 to 120,000 clones, roughly nine tenths found once. The CDR3 contains 13 residues. V lost 4 bases and J 8 bases, leaving 11 bases between the germline ends. Per germline, CDR1 MGHRA and CDR2 YSYEKL. Study-wide results and limits: A list of approximately 150 TCR beta chains associated with cytomegalovirus was given. As was reported, the classifier diagnosed cytomegalovirus status with high specificity and sensitivity. Across donors, most TCRs were seen rarely, yet some public ones were widespread.

The chain carries TRBV4-1 and TRBJ1-4; a weak D match, TRBD1 (6 bases). This clonotype was sampled from a woman aged 18-35 years in good health and CMV-seronegative. The sequenced sample consisted of PBMCs. The CDR3 loop reads CASSLDSSEKLFF. The DNA of the CDR3 is TGCGCCAGCAGCCTGGACAGTTCAGAAAAACTGTTTTTT.